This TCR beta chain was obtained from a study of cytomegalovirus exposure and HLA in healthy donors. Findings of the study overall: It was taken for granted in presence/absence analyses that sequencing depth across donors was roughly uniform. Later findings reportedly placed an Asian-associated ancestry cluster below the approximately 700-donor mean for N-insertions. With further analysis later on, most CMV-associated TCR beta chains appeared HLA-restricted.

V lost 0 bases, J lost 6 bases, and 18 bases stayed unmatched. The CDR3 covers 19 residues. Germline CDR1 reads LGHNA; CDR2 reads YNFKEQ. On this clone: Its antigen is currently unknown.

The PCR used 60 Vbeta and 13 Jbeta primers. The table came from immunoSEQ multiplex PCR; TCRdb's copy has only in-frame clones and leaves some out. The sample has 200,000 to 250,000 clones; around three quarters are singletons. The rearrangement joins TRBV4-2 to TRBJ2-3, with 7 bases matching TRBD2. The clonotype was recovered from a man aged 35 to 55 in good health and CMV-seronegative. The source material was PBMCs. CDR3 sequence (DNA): TGTGCCAGCAGCCAAGACCTGTCAGCGGGAAAATACATAGGGGATACGCAGTATTTT. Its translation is CASSQDLSAGKYIGDTQYF.